Shown below are 13 T cell receptor beta chains from a single sample sequenced in a study of early T cells in non-severe SARS-CoV-2 infection. TCRdb re-called the 5' RACE reads through MiXCR, storing one row per CDR3 protein. The table has some 100,000 distinct CDR3 sequences, about 15% seen once. Sequenced input: whole blood. The receptor source for this set is an adult who was a healthcare worker with PCR-confirmed SARS-CoV-2 infection or an uninfected control (not recorded which).

The J gene is TRBJ2-5, the V gene TRBV5-1, with D possibly being TRBD1 (5 bases). The ends were cut back, 8 bases at V and 3 bases at J, with 11 bases in the middle. Looked up from germline, CDR1 is SGHRS and CDR2 is YFSETQ. The CDR3 loop spans 12 amino acids. The DNA for the CDR3 is TGCGCCAGTTCAGGGAAGGAAGAGACCCAGTACTTC. Its translation: CASSGKEETQYF.

This chain uses TRBV7-2 with TRBJ2-1; D may be TRBD2 (5 bases). Germline CDR1 is SGHTA and CDR2 is FQGNSA. Trimming took 1 base from V and 10 from J, leaving 20 bases between them. The CDR3 is 16 residues long. The DNA for the CDR3 is TGTGCCAGCAGCTTAGGTTGGAGTAGCGAGTACCCCGAGCAGTTCTTC. Translating gives CASSLGWSSEYPEQFF.

The rearrangement uses TRBV7-2 and TRBJ2-6; the D gene is possibly TRBD1 (6 bases). The CDR3 runs to 16 residues. Germline values: CDR1 SGHTA, CDR2 FQGNSA. Trimming pared 4 bases from V and 0 bases from J, leaving 10 bases between. CDR3 residues: CASSSTGHSGANVLTF. The CDR3 DNA reads as TGTGCCAGCAGCTCCACAGGGCACTCTGGGGCCAACGTCCTGACTTTC.

To note about this clonotype: A much larger clone sits a single nucleotide away, making a read error possible. The chain combines TRBV3-1 with TRBJ1-3; no definite D call. There are 15 residues in the CDR3. Germline-derived CDR1 and CDR2 are LGHDT and YNNKEL (reference sequence). Here the CDR3 DNA reads TGTGCCAGCAGCCAGGGCGCGACACCTGGAAACACCATACATTTT. Translating gives CASSQGATPGNTIHF.

V usage is TRBV20-1 and J usage is TRBJ2-3, with D possibly TRBD2 on 5 matching bases. The germline V gene has CDR1 DFQATT and CDR2 SNEGSKA (reference sequence). Deletions cut 5 bases from V and 0 bases from J, with 15 bases between. CDR3 length: 15 residues. This CDR3 is CSALKKAESTDTQYF. The DNA of the CDR3 is TGCAGTGCTCTAAAGAAAGCGGAGAGCACAGATACGCAGTATTTT.

This clonotype showed up just a few times. The chain employs TRBV29-1 and TRBJ1-4; D might be TRBD1 (6 bases). This CDR3 is built from 11 residues. With 4 bases removed from V and 7 bases from J, the gap between germline ends came to 7 bases. The germline V gene encodes CDR1 SQVTM and CDR2 ANQGSEA. The CDR3 coding sequence is TGCAGCGTTGGGACAGCTGAAAAACTGTTTTTT. Translated: CSVGTAEKLFF. Using reference TRBV29-1 and TRBJ1-4 for the parts outside the CDR3, the full variable domain is SAVISQKPSRDICQRGTSLTIQCQVDSQVTMMFWYRQQPGQSLTLIATANQGSEATYESGFVIDKFPISRPNLTFSTLTVSNMSPEDSSIYLCSVGTAEKLFFGSGTQLSVL.

This clonotype was seen more than once but under ten times. The V gene is TRBV29-1, the J gene TRBJ1-1; 9 bases are a match to TRBD1. The CDR3 totals 14 residues. V trimming: 6 bases; J trimming: 0 bases; junction bases outside the gene matches: 5. Looked up from germline, CDR1 is SQVTM and CDR2 is ANQGSEA. CDR3 sequence (DNA): TGCAGCGTGGTACAGGGGGCCTTGAACACTGAAGCTTTCTTT. Translation gives CSVVQGALNTEAFF.

This chain links TRBV18 with TRBJ2-3; D remains unclear. This CDR3 comprises 13 residues. The V gene's germline CDR1 is KGHSH and CDR2 LQKENI. V was clipped by 3 bases and J by 4 bases, with 8 bases between them. This CDR3 reads CASSPIGPDTQYF. DNA of the CDR3: TGTGCCAGCTCACCTATAGGGCCAGATACGCAGTATTTT. The whole variable domain, remainder taken from reference TRBV18 and TRBJ2-3, is NAGVMQNPRHLVRRRGQEARLRCSPMKGHSHVYWYRQLPEEGLKFMVYLQKENIIDESGMPKERFSAEFPKEGPSILRIQQVVRGDSAAYFCASSPIGPDTQYFGPGTRLTVL.

J is TRBJ1-1 and V is TRBV11-2; 8 bases line up with TRBD1. V lost 3 bases and J lost 0; bases outside the gene matches: 3. The CDR3 runs to 15 residues. CDR1 SGHAT and CDR2 FQNNGV come from the germline V gene. The CDR3 nucleotides read TGTGCCAGCAGCTTTTCGACAGGGGTGAACACTGAAGCTTTCTTT. Protein: CASSFSTGVNTEAFF.

This chain connects TRBV7-6 to TRBJ2-3; D possibly matches TRBD1 or TRBD2 (5 bases each). Trimming shortened V by 4 bases and J by 3 bases, and 11 bases separated the two germline ends. Looked up from germline, CDR1 is SGHVS and CDR2 is FNYEAQ. The CDR3 runs to 14 residues. The CDR3 region is CASSYRGLTDTQYF. Here the CDR3 DNA reads TGTGCCAGCAGCTACCGGGGCCTTACAGATACGCAGTATTTT. Variable domain in full (rest from reference TRBV7-6 and TRBJ2-3): GAGVSQSPRYKVTKRGQDVALRCDPISGHVSLYWYRQALGQGPEFLTYFNYEAQQDKSGLPNDRFSAERPEGSISTLTIQRTEQRDSAMYRCASSYRGLTDTQYFGPGTRLTVL.

A remark on this clonotype: A read error may account for a junction end that differs from germline. This chain joins TRBV7-3 and TRBJ2-5; D gene uncertain. CDR1 and CDR2 from the germline V gene are SGHTA and FQGTGA. The CDR3 totals 14 residues. CDR3 protein: CASSLRGTPVPRDF. CDR3 nucleotides: TGTGCCAGCAGCTTAAGGGGTACCCCAGTCCCCCGGGACTTC.

The CDR3 nucleotides read TGCAGCGTTCGTGCGGGTGCTGAAAAACTGTTTTTT. It encodes CSVRAGAEKLFF. The rearrangement joins TRBV29-1 to TRBJ1-4; D uncertain. Trimming shortened V by 5 bases and J by 7 bases, and 11 bases separated the two germline ends. This CDR3 region has 12 residues. Germline loops: CDR1 SQVTM, CDR2 ANQGSEA.

V is TRBV11-3 and J is TRBJ2-2, with D tentatively TRBD1 or TRBD2 (6 bases each). The germline gives CDR1 SGHNT, CDR2 YENEEA. Deletions cut 1 base from V and 0 bases from J, with 9 bases between. The CDR3 totals 16 residues. The CDR3 DNA sequence: TGTGCCAGCAGCTTAGGCGGGACAACGAACACCGGGGAGCTGTTTTTT. Translated: CASSLGGTTNTGELFF. Using reference TRBV11-3 and TRBJ2-2 for the parts outside the CDR3, the full variable domain is EAGVVQSPRYKIIEKKQPVAFWCNPISGHNTLYWYLQNLGQGPELLIRYENEEAVDDSQLPKDRFSAERLKGVDSTLKIQPAELGDSAVYLCASSLGGTTNTGELFFGEGSRLTVL.